One and the same sample provided the 19 T cell receptor beta chains below, sequenced in a study of cytomegalovirus exposure and HLA in healthy donors. 60 Vbeta and 13 Jbeta primers were used in PCR. The data were produced by immunoSEQ multiplex PCR, yet TCRdb's version contains in-frame clones alone and is incomplete. The repertoire includes more than 95,000 clones, 64% of them detected once, and about 3.5% sits in the top ten. Sequenced sample: PBMCs. The source of these receptors is a man in his 60s in good health and CMV-seronegative.

The CDR3: CASSRDRVYGYTF. CDR3 coding DNA: TGTGCCAGCAGCCGGGACAGAGTCTATGGCTACACCTTC. The chain recombines TRBV7-8 with TRBJ1-2; 7 nucleotides line up with TRBD1. The trim removed 5 bases at V and 4 bases at J, leaving 4 bases unmatched. There are 13 residues in the CDR3. Looked up from germline, CDR1 is SGHVS and CDR2 is FQNEAQ.

The rearrangement uses TRBV7-9 and TRBJ1-1; no reliable D call. This CDR3 spans 14 amino acids. Trimming stripped 2 bases from V and 1 base from J, with 8 bases between. CDR1 is SEHNR, CDR2 FQNEAQ, per germline (reference sequence). CDR3 DNA: TGTGCCAGCAGCTTAATGGCAAGGAACACTGAAGCTTTCTTT. Its protein product is CASSLMARNTEAFF.

This clone was seen more than once but under ten times. The chain has TRBV9 and TRBJ2-3; D might be TRBD1 (6 bases). The CDR3 is 15 amino acids. CDR1 and CDR2 from the germline V gene are SGDLS and YYNGEE. The V end lost 0 bases, the J end lost 1 base, and 9 bases lay between the germline ends. CDR3: CASSVDGQRTDTQYF. DNA for the CDR3: TGTGCCAGCAGCGTAGATGGACAGCGCACAGATACGCAGTATTTT.

This clone has only a few counts. CDR3 in DNA: TGTGCCAGTACATGGACAGGGACGGATCAGCCCCAGCATTTT. This encodes CASTWTGTDQPQHF. The chain employs TRBV28 and TRBJ1-5; 8 bases agree with TRBD1. Germline trimming cut 9 bases from V and 5 bases from J; bases unmatched to any gene: 9. The CDR3 extends over 14 amino acids. CDR1 and CDR2 from the germline V gene are MDHEN and SYDVKM.

The chain recombines TRBV5-6 with TRBJ1-1, with TRBD1 matching 8 bases. CDR3 length equals 14 residues. Germline values: CDR1 SGHDT, CDR2 YYEEEE. J gave up 4 bases and V 1 base, and 3 bases lay outside the gene matches. The chain's CDR3 is CASSLLDRGTEAFF. CDR3 DNA: TGTGCCAGCAGCTTGCTAGACAGGGGCACTGAAGCTTTCTTT.

V and J are TRBV28 and TRBJ1-6, with TRBD1 matching 10 bases. This CDR3 has 15 residues. V lost 10 bases to trimming and J lost 7 bases; unmatched junction nucleotides: 10. CDR1 is MDHEN, CDR2 SYDVKM, per germline. The CDR3 region has the DNA TGTGCCACCCTACCCACGGGACAGGGGAATTCACCCCTCCACTTT. Translation: CATLPTGQGNSPLHF.

CDR3 coding DNA: TGTGCCAGCAGTGAGTTACAGGGAAGCAATCAGCCCCAGCATTTT. Protein product: CASSELQGSNQPQHF. The chain recombines TRBV6-1 with TRBJ1-5, with D possibly being TRBD1 (6 bases). The CDR3 has 15 residues. From germline, CDR1 is MNHNS and CDR2 SASEGT. The germline V and J ends were trimmed by 3 bases and 1 base, with 10 bases remaining between them.

V is TRBV2 and J is TRBJ2-1, with a weak D call TRBD2 (5 bases). Germline V gene data show CDR1 as SNHLY and CDR2 as FYNNEI. V gave up 2 bases and J gave up 0 bases, with 14 bases separating them. The CDR3 length is 17 residues. CDR3 amino acids: CASSEFGIQSSYNEQFF. The CDR3 bases are TGTGCCAGCAGTGAATTCGGGATTCAGAGCTCCTACAATGAGCAGTTCTTC.

The chain uses TRBV19 and TRBJ1-4, with D possibly being TRBD1 (6 bases). This CDR3 region has 13 residues. Germline values: CDR1 LNHDA, CDR2 SQIVND (reference sequence). V dropped 6 bases and J dropped 4 bases, with 9 bases sitting between them. The CDR3 DNA follows: TGTGCCAGTAGAATGGACAGTAATGAAAAACTGTTTTTT. Its protein is CASRMDSNEKLFF.

The gene calls are TRBV6-5 and TRBJ1-1; D might be TRBD1 (6 bases). This CDR3 contains 12 residues. The V end was cut by 0 bases, the J end by 7 bases, with 6 bases between. In germline, CDR1 is MNHEY, CDR2 SVGAGI. CDR3 sequence reads: CASSYSTGEAFF. The CDR3 DNA sequence: TGTGCCAGCAGTTACTCGACAGGTGAAGCTTTCTTT.

The chain joins TRBV11-3 to TRBJ1-3; D not resolved. The CDR3 sequence is 13 residues long. CDR1 is SGHNT and CDR2 is YENEEA in the germline V gene. V shed 7 bases and J shed 4 bases, with 11 bases lying between them. The CDR3 loop reads CASTPGGGNTIYF. CDR3 sequence (DNA): TGTGCCAGCACCCCCGGAGGAGGAAACACCATATATTTT.

The V and J genes are TRBV19 and TRBJ2-1, with 7 bases aligning to TRBD1. The CDR3 has 14 residues. In germline, CDR1 is LNHDA, CDR2 SQIVND (reference sequence). With V trimmed by 8 bases and J by 3 bases, 7 bases remained unmatched. The CDR3 region is CASHRDRHYNEQFF. CDR3 DNA sequence: TGTGCCAGTCACCGGGACAGACACTACAATGAGCAGTTCTTC.

The J gene is TRBJ2-1, the V gene TRBV2; 8 bases are shared with TRBD2. The V segment lost 6 bases and the J segment 5 bases; nucleotides outside the gene matches: 6. CDR1 SNHLY and CDR2 FYNNEI come from the germline V gene. This CDR3 is built from 14 residues. CDR3 amino acids: CASREGLGNNEQFF. In DNA, the CDR3 is TGTGCCAGCAGAGAGGGACTAGGAAACAATGAGCAGTTCTTC.

The chain combines TRBV11-3 with TRBJ2-1; 10 nucleotides match TRBD1. Germline CDR1 SGHNT, CDR2 YENEEA. The J segment lost 3 bases and the V segment lost 4 bases, leaving 6 bases of the junction unmatched. The CDR3 consists of 16 residues. The CDR3 coding sequence is TGTGCCAGCAGCTACCGGACAGGGGGTGGCTACAATGAGCAGTTCTTC. Its protein product is CASSYRTGGGYNEQFF.

The genes are TRBV9 and TRBJ2-1; unclear D gene. The V gene's germline CDR1 is SGDLS and CDR2 YYNGEE. Trimming pared 0 bases from V and 0 bases from J, leaving 4 bases between. The CDR3 is made up of 14 amino acids. CDR3 nucleotide sequence: TGTGCCAGCAGCGTAGTTAGCTCCTACAATGAGCAGTTCTTC. Amino acids: CASSVVSSYNEQFF.

The V and J genes are TRBV27 and TRBJ2-5, with a tentative D call TRBD1 (5 bases). Trimming pared 10 bases from V and 9 bases from J, leaving 21 bases between. This CDR3 is 13 amino acids long. The germline V gene encodes CDR1 MNHEY and CDR2 SMNVEV (reference sequence). In DNA, the CDR3 is TGTGCCACCTCATTGAAAGGGGCAGGGTCCCAGTACTTC. Its protein is CATSLKGAGSQYF.

The CDR3 DNA reads TGTGCCAGCAACAGGGGTAATAGCGAGCAGTACTTC. It specifies CASNRGNSEQYF. This chain joins TRBV2 and TRBJ2-7; 7 nucleotides align to TRBD1. Germline-derived CDR1 and CDR2 are SNHLY and FYNNEI. The CDR3 is 12 amino acids. After removal of 7 bases from V and 6 bases from J, the junction contained 6 bases not matched to a gene.

This clone was seen once. This rearrangement joins TRBV7-9 to TRBJ2-2; 9 nucleotides align to TRBD1. Germline assignment: CDR1 SEHNR and CDR2 FQNEAQ (reference sequence). Trimming removed 5 bases from V and 7 bases from J; junction bases left unmatched: 8. This CDR3 has 15 residues. CDR3 nucleotides: TGTGCCAGCAGCCCGCGGACAGGGGTCCTCGGGGAGCTGTTTTTT. This encodes CASSPRTGVLGELFF.

A remark on this clone: The same CDR3 can be traced to other DNA sequences in this sample. The J gene is TRBJ2-7, the V gene TRBV18, with unresolved D. From germline, CDR1 is KGHSH and CDR2 LQKENI. The CDR3 contains 13 residues. Trimming stripped 1 base from V and 5 bases from J, with 9 bases between. CDR3 in DNA: TGTGCCAGCTCACCACAGCTTCGTCACGAGCAGTACTTC. It yields the protein CASSPQLRHEQYF.